Sequencing of this T cell receptor beta chain was carried out in a study of blood T cell repertoires in COVID-19. Overall study context: Specimens from acute and convalescent COVID-19 originated in the United States, Italy and Spain.

This CDR3 has 14 amino acids. With V trimmed by 4 bases and J by 6 bases, 4 bases remained unmatched. Germline V gives CDR1 ENHRY, CDR2 SYGVKD. Assay used: immunoSEQ multiplex PCR; TCRdb lists only in-frame clones, some missing. The sample has approximately 290,000 clones, about nine tenths seen once. The chain carries TRBV10-3 and TRBJ1-2, with 11 bases identical to TRBD1. This TCR was sampled from a woman in her fifties or sixties with acute or convalescent COVID-19. Specimen: peripheral blood. The CDR3 sequence: CAISGTGGADGYTF. CDR3 DNA: TGTGCCATCAGTGGGACAGGGGGCGCGGATGGCTACACCTTC.